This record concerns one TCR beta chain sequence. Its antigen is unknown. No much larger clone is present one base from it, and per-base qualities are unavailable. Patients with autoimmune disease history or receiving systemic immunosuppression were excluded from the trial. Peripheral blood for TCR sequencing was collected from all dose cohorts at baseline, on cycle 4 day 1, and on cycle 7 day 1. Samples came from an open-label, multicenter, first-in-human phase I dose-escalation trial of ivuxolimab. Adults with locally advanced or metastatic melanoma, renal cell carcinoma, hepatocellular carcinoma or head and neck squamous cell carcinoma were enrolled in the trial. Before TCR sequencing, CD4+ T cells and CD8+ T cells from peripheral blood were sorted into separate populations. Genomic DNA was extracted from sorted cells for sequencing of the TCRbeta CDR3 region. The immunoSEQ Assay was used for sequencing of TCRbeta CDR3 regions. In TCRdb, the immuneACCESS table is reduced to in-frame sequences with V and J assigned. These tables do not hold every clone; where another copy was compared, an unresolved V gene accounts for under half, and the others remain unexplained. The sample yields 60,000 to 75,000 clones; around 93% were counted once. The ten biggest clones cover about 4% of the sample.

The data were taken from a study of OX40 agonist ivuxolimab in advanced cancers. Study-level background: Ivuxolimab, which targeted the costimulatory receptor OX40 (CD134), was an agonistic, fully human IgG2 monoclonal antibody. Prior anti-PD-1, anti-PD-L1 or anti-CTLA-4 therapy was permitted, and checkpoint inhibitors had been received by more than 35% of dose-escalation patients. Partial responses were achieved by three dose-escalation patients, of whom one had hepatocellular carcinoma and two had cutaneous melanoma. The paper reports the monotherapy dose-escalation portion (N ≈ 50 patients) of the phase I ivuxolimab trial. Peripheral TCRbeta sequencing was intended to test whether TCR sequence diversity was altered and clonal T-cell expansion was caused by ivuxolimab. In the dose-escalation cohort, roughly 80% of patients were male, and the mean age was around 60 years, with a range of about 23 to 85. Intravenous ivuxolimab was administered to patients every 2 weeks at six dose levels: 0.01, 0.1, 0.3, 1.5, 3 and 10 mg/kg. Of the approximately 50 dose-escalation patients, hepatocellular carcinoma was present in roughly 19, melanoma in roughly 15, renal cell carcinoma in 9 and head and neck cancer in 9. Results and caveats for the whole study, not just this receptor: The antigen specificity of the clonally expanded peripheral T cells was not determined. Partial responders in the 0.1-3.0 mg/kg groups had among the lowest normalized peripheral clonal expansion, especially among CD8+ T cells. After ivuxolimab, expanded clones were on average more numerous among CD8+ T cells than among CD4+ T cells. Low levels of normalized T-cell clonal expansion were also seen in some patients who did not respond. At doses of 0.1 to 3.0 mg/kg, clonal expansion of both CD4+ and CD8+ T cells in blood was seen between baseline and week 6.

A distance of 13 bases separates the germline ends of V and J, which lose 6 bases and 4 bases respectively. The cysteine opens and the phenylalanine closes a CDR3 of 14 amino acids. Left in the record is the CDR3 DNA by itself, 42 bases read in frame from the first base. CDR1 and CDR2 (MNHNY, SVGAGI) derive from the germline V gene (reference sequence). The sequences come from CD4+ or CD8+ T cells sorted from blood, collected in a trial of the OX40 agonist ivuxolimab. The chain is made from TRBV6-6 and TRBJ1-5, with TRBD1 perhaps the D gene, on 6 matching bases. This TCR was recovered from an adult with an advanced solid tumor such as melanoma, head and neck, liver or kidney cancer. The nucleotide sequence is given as TGTGCCAGCAGACAGGGCCCCGGGAATCAGCCCCAGCATTTT. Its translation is CASRQGPGNQPQHF.